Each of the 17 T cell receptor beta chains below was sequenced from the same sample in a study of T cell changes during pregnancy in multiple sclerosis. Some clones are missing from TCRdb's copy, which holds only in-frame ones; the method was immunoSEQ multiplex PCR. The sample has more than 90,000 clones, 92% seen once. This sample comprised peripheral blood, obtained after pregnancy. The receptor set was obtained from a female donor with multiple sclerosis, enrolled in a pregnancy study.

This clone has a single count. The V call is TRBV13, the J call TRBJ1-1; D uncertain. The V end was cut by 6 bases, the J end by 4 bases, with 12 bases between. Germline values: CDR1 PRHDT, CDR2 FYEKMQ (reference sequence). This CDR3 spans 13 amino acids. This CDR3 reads CASRVEFGTEAFF. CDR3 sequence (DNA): TGTGCCAGCAGGGTCGAGTTTGGCACTGAAGCTTTCTTT.

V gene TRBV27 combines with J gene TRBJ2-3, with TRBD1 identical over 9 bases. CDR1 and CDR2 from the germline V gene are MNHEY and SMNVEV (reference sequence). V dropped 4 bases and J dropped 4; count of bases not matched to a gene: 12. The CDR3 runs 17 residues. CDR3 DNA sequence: TGTGCCAGCAGTTCACCATCCGGGACAGGGCAGTCAGATACGCAGTATTTT. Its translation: CASSSPSGTGQSDTQYF.

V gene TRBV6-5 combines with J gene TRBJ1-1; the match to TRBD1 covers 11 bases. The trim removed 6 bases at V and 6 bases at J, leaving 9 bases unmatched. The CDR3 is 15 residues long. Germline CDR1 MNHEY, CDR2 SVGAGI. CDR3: CASSRDRGLTAEAFF. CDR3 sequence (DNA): TGTGCCAGCAGCAGGGACAGGGGGTTAACAGCTGAAGCTTTCTTT.

For the CDR3, the DNA is TGTGCCAGCAGTGGTTCGGACAGGGGATTGAGCACTGAAGCTTTCTTT. It translates to CASSGSDRGLSTEAFF. The chain uses TRBV27 and TRBJ1-1, with 9 bases matching TRBD1. Losses at the gene ends were 5 bases for V and 4 bases for J; bases not matched to a gene: 11. The CDR3 consists of 16 residues. The germline V gene has CDR1 MNHEY and CDR2 SMNVEV (reference sequence).

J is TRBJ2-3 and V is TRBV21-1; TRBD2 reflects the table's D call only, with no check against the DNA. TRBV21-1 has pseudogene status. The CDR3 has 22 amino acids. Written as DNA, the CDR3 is TGTGCCAGCAGCAAAGCATCATCGCGGGAGTTCAGGGTGGGGGAAAACACAGATACGCAGTATTTT. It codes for CASSKASSREFRVGENTDTQYF.

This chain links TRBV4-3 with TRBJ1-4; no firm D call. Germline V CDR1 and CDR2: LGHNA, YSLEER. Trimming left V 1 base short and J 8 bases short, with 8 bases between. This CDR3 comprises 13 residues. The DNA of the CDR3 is TGCGCCAGCAGCCAAGTACAGATGGAAAAACTGTTTTTT. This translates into CASSQVQMEKLFF.

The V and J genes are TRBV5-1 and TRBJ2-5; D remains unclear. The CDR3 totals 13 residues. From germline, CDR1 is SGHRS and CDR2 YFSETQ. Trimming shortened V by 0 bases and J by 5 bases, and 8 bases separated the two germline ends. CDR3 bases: TGCGCCAGCAGCTTGGAACTAAGGGAGACCCAGTACTTC. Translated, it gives CASSLELRETQYF.

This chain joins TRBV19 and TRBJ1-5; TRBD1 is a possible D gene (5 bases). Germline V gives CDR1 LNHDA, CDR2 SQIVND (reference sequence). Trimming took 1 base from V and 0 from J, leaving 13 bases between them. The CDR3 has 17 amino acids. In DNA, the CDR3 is TGTGCCAGTAGTATAGTAGGACACCTATATAGCAATCAGCCCCAGCATTTT. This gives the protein CASSIVGHLYSNQPQHF.

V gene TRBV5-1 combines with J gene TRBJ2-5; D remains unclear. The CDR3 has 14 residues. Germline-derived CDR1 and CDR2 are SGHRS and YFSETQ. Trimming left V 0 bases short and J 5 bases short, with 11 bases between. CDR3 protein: CASSLGNPRETQYF. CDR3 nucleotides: TGCGCCAGCAGCTTGGGAAACCCCAGGGAGACCCAGTACTTC.

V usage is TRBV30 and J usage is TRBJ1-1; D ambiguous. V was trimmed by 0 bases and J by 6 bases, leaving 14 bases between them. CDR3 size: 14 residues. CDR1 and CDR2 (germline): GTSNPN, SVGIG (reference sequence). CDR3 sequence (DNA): TGTGCCTGGAGTGTAGGCACCGGAGGCGCTGAAGCTTTCTTT. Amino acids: CAWSVGTGGAEAFF.

CDR3 sequence (DNA): TGTGCCAGCAGCTTAGTCCCTGGGGGCCTCTACGAGCAGTACTTC. It is translated as CASSLVPGGLYEQYF. The V and J genes are TRBV11-1 and TRBJ2-7; D may be TRBD1 (6 bases). The CDR3 has 15 residues. Between the trimmed V and J ends, which lost 1 base and 3 bases, there was a span of 13 bases. CDR1 is SGHAT, CDR2 FQDESV, per germline (reference sequence). Full variable domain (missing parts from reference TRBV11-1 and TRBJ2-7): EAEVAQSPRYKITEKSQAVAFWCDPISGHATLYWYRQILGQGPELLVQFQDESVVDDSQLPKDRFSAERLKGVDSTLKIQPAELGDSAMYLCASSLVPGGLYEQYFGPGTRLTVT.

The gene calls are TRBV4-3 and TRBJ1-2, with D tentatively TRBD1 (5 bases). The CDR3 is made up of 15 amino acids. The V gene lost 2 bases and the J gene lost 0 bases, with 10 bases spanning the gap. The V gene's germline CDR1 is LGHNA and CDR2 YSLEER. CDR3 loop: CASSQSTGANYGYTF. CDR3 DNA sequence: TGCGCCAGCAGCCAATCAACAGGAGCTAACTATGGCTACACCTTC.

The CDR3 protein is CASTVRTAQETQYF. The DNA of the CDR3 is TGCGCCAGCACCGTCCGGACAGCTCAAGAGACCCAGTACTTC. The rearrangement joins TRBV5-1 to TRBJ2-5; tentative D call: TRBD1 (6 bases). Trimming removed 6 bases at V and 2 bases at J, with 14 bases between. CDR1 is SGHRS and CDR2 is YFSETQ in the germline V gene. This CDR3 region has 14 residues.

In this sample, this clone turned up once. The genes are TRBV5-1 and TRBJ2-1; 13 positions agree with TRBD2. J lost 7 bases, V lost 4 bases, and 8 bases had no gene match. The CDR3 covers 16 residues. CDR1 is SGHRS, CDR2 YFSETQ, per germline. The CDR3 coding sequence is TGCGCCAGCAGCCAGGGTGGGACTAGCGGGATTAATGAGCAGTTCTTC. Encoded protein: CASSQGGTSGINEQFF.

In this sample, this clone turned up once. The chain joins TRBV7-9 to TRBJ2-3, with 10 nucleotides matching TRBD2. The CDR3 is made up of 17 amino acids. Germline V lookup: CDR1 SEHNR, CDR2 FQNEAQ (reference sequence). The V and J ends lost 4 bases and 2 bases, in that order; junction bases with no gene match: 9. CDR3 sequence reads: CASSWGLAGENTDTQYF. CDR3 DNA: TGTGCCAGCAGCTGGGGGCTAGCGGGGGAAAACACAGATACGCAGTATTTT.

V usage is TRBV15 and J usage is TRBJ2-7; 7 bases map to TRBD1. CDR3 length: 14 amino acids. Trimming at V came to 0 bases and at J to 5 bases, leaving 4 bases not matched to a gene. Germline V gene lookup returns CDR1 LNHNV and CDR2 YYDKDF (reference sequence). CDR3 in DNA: TGTGCCACCAGCAGAGATCCAGGGGGTGACGAGCAGTACTTC. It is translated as CATSRDPGGDEQYF.

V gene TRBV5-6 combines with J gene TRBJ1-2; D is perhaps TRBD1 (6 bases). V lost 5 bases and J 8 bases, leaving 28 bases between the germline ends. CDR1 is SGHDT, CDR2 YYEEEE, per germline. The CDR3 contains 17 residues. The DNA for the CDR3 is TGTGCCAGCAGTTCATCAGAGGGGGGGGCCTTCAGGCGAGGCTACACCTTC. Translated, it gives CASSSSEGGAFRRGYTF.